The rows below give T cell receptor beta chains drawn from one sample of a study of cytomegalovirus exposure and HLA in healthy donors. Data came from immunoSEQ multiplex PCR; TCRdb stores just in-frame clones and leaves some out. The sample carries roughly 120,000 clones, less than 90% recorded once. The sample taken for sequencing was PBMCs. Source of these receptors: a man between 45 and 60 years old in good health and CMV-seronegative. CDR3s include the opening cysteine and the closing phenylalanine or tryptophan. The order of the fields is D gene, V gene, J gene, clone size, CDR3 protein, CDR3 DNA. D genes are given only for firm matches. Only some rows state a clone size, as once, few, many or a class for expanded clones.

TRBD1	TRBV18	TRBJ2-7	.	CASSQTGTGLPYEQYF	TGTGCCAGCTCACAAACAGGGACAGGCCTCCCCTACGAGCAGTACTTC
.	TRBV7-2	TRBJ2-7	.	CASSLGGISYEQYF	TGTGCCAGCAGCTTAGGCGGGATCTCCTACGAGCAGTACTTC
.	TRBV5-4	TRBJ2-2	.	CASSTGLRDTGELFF	TGTGCCAGCAGCACGGGACTTAGAGACACCGGGGAGCTGTTTTTT
.	TRBV4-3	TRBJ1-2	once	CASSARTFLLDGYPF	TGCGCCAGCAGTGCAAGGACATTTTTGTTGGATGGCTACCCCTTC
TRBD2	TRBV7-8	TRBJ2-1	.	CASSLRRGGNYNEQFF	TGTGCCAGCAGCTTACGACGGGGGGGAAACTACAATGAGCAGTTCTTC
TRBD1	TRBV25-1	TRBJ2-7	.	CASSAGTGGSLGIYEQYF	TGTGCCAGCAGTGCCGGGACAGGGGGTTCCCTTGGTATCTACGAGCAGTACTTC
TRBD1	TRBV9	TRBJ1-5	.	CASSVGGQGDQPQHF	TGTGCCAGCAGCGTAGGGGGACAGGGTGATCAGCCCCAGCATTTT
TRBD1	TRBV7-2	TRBJ1-2	.	CASSLAWDRIDGYTF	TGTGCCAGCAGCTTAGCTTGGGACAGGATTGACGGCTACACCTTC
.	TRBV19	TRBJ2-3	.	CASGGTDTQYF	TGTGCGTCGGGGGGCACAGATACGCAGTATTTT
TRBD1	TRBV25-1	TRBJ2-7	.	CASSEYAGGSYEQYF	TGTGCCAGCAGTGAATACGCAGGGGGAAGCTACGAGCAGTACTTC
.	TRBV19	TRBJ1-4	.	CASSIARATTNEKLFF	TGTGCCAGTAGTATAGCCAGGGCAACAACTAATGAAAAACTGTTTTTT
TRBD1	TRBV6-5	TRBJ2-5	.	CASSRRQGIWETQYF	TGTGCCAGCAGCAGAAGACAGGGAATTTGGGAGACCCAGTACTTC
.	TRBV28	TRBJ1-1	.	CASSYRGSTAFF	TGTGCCAGCAGTTATAGGGGGAGTACGGCTTTCTTT
TRBD2	TRBV11-2	TRBJ2-1	.	CASRAGTTNNEQFF	TGTGCCAGCAGAGCCGGGACTACCAACAATGAGCAGTTCTTC
.	TRBV4-1	TRBJ1-3	.	CASSQPGTASPSLGNTIYF	TGCGCCAGCAGCCAACCCGGGACTGCCAGCCCTTCCCTTGGAAACACCATATATTTT
TRBD1	TRBV9	TRBJ1-2	.	CASTPGTGTGYTF	TGTGCCAGCACCCCGGGGACAGGGACCGGCTACACCTTC
TRBD1	TRBV4-3	TRBJ1-2	.	CASSQDATGRHGYTF	TGCGCCAGCAGCCAAGATGCGACAGGGAGACATGGCTACACCTTC
.	TRBV29-1	TRBJ2-5	once	CSVEYPRETQYF	TGCAGCGTTGAATATCCTCGGGAGACCCAGTACTTC
TRBD1	TRBV28	TRBJ1-5	.	CASSYSGGADNQPQHF	TGTGCCAGCAGTTACTCAGGGGGCGCCGACAATCAGCCCCAGCATTTT
.	TRBV7-2	TRBJ2-7	once	CASSLRKALFGIPSYEQYF	TGTGCCAGCAGCTTAAGGAAGGCTCTTTTCGGGATACCGTCCTACGAGCAGTACTTC
TRBD1	TRBV6-5	TRBJ1-1	.	CASINRGQAKTEAFF	TGTGCCAGCATCAACCGGGGACAGGCGAAAACTGAAGCTTTCTTT
TRBD1	TRBV6-1	TRBJ2-1	.	CASKGGGQGAYEQFF	TGTGCCAGCAAGGGAGGGGGACAGGGGGCCTATGAGCAGTTCTTC
.	TRBV5-5	TRBJ1-6	.	CASSLGPYRVGSSYNSPLHF	TGTGCCAGCAGCTTGGGCCCTTACAGGGTAGGGAGCTCCTATAATTCACCCCTCCACTTT
.	TRBV28	TRBJ1-5	.	CASTIQRGNQPQHF	TGTGCCAGCACCATACAGCGAGGGAATCAGCCCCAGCATTTT
TRBD1	TRBV18	TRBJ1-1	.	CASSGAGGHTEAFF	TGTGCCAGCTCAGGGGCAGGGGGCCACACTGAAGCTTTCTTT
.	TRBV12-5	TRBJ1-2	once	CASGSDQGASVYGYTF	TGTGCTAGTGGTTCGGACCAAGGGGCAAGCGTCTATGGCTACACCTTC
.	TRBV5-8	TRBJ2-5	few	CASSLVGVQETQYF	TGTGCCAGCAGCTTGGTTGGAGTCCAAGAGACCCAGTACTTC
.	TRBV28	TRBJ2-1	.	CASTRQANEQFF	TGTGCCAGCACGCGACAGGCGAATGAGCAGTTCTTC
TRBD1	TRBV7-8	TRBJ1-5	.	CASSLRTGIGQPQHF	TGTGCCAGCAGCTTAAGGACAGGGATTGGTCAGCCCCAGCATTTT
.	TRBV5-1	TRBJ2-7	.	CASSLLAGGAYEQYF	TGCGCCAGCAGTTTGCTAGCCGGAGGCGCCTACGAGCAGTACTTC
.	TRBV9	TRBJ2-3	.	CASSVAVFTDTQYF	TGTGCCAGCAGCGTAGCGGTCTTCACAGATACGCAGTATTTT
TRBD1	TRBV5-6	TRBJ1-1	.	CASSGQGGGTEAFF	TGTGCCAGCAGCGGACAGGGGGGCGGCACTGAAGCTTTCTTT
.	TRBV4-3	TRBJ1-3	.	CASSQSPVRARSGNTIYF	TGCGCCAGCAGCCAATCACCGGTTCGAGCTCGCTCTGGAAACACCATATATTTT
TRBD2	TRBV30	TRBJ2-1	once	CAWDGGASYNEQFF	TGTGCCTGGGACGGGGGGGCTTCCTACAATGAGCAGTTCTTC
.	TRBV28	TRBJ1-6	.	CASSPSSGLGSYNSPLHF	TGTGCCAGCAGTCCTTCATCCGGGTTGGGCTCCTATAATTCACCCCTCCACTTT
.	TRBV9	TRBJ2-7	.	CASSVAGGLSYEQYF	TGTGCCAGCAGCGTAGCTGGCGGACTCTCCTACGAGCAGTACTTC
.	TRBV5-1	TRBJ2-5	.	CASSLSPDSQETQYF	TGCGCCAGCAGCTTGTCGCCGGACTCCCAAGAGACCCAGTACTTC
.	TRBV7-8	TRBJ2-2	.	CASSLADSTGELFF	TGTGCCAGCAGCTTAGCCGACAGCACCGGGGAGCTGTTTTTT
TRBD1	TRBV4-2	TRBJ1-4	.	CASSHAETGTANEKLFF	TGTGCCAGCAGCCATGCTGAAACCGGGACAGCTAATGAAAAACTGTTTTTT
.	TRBV7-9	TRBJ2-1	.	CASSLPRGQGDINEQFF	TGTGCCAGCAGCTTACCTCGGGGGCAGGGGGACATCAATGAGCAGTTCTTC
.	TRBV2	TRBJ1-5	.	CASIGQANQPQHF	TGTGCCAGCATTGGGCAGGCCAATCAGCCCCAGCATTTT
.	TRBV9	TRBJ2-2	.	CASSVGAASGELFF	TGTGCCAGCAGCGTAGGAGCTGCAAGTGGGGAGCTGTTTTTT
.	TRBV29-1	TRBJ2-2	.	CSVMDGVVTGELFF	TGCAGCGTTATGGACGGGGTGGTCACCGGGGAGCTGTTTTTT
TRBD2	TRBV19	TRBJ2-5	once	CASSYIPTSGGLETQYF	TGTGCCAGTAGCTATATCCCGACTAGCGGGGGCTTGGAGACCCAGTACTTC
TRBD1	TRBV5-1	TRBJ2-7	few	CASSFRDSIFYEQYF	TGCGCCAGCAGCTTCCGGGACAGTATTTTCTACGAGCAGTACTTC